The entry that follows covers one T cell receptor (beta chain) sequence. The CDR3 is 15 residues long. Trimming pared 4 bases from V and 8 bases from J, leaving 18 bases between. Germline V gene lookup returns CDR1 SGHNT and CDR2 YYREEE (reference sequence). This sample stems from a study of blood T cell repertoires in COVID-19. Study as a whole: Spain, Italy and the United States supplied samples that represented acute and convalescent COVID-19. PBMCs, B-cell-depleted T cells, or T cells provided the cDNA or gDNA that made up the material.

Study processing details: Reference gene primer amplification in the assay estimated nucleated cell counts. Produced via immunoSEQ multiplex PCR; TCRdb's table is partial and in-frame only. V and J calls plus clone size are reproduced from that table; the DNA served to infer D and trimming. This sample has 140,000 to 150,000 clones; roughly 90% occur once, and the top ten carry less than 2%. The specimen sequenced was peripheral blood. This clonotype originated in a man between 65 and 85 years old with acute or convalescent COVID-19. The gene calls are TRBV5-4 and TRBJ1-4; D is perhaps TRBD1 (6 bases). The CDR3: CASSRGGQSGEKLFF. The CDR3 region has the DNA TGTGCCAGCAGCAGGGGGGGCCAATCAGGAGAAAAACTGTTTTTT.